This T cell receptor beta chain was identified in a study of vaccination and CD4 T cells after COVID-19. The treatment was: roughly nine-day PBMC culture with coronavirus spike peptide pools or control peptides (ViraFEST assay). With peptide pools, ViraFEST first expanded antigen-specific T cells and afterwards sequenced their TCRs. Sequencing of DNA taken from cultured CD4+ T cells relied on the Oncomine TCR Beta short-read assay. DNA came from CD4+ T cells after culture. From the PCR reads, TCRdb called clonotypes with MiXCR, one entry per CDR3 protein. Altogether fewer than 15,000 distinct CDR3 sequences are present, about 67% being singletons, with the ten largest covering 6.5% to 9%. V gave up 5 bases and J gave up 3 bases, with 7 bases separating them. The CDR3 totals 12 residues. CDR1 is SEHNR and CDR2 is FQNEAQ in the germline V gene (reference sequence). As for this clonotype: What it binds is unknown.

Material: CD4+ T cells from blood, cultured in vitro. This clonotype was sampled from a human donor who had recovered from COVID-19. The gene calls are TRBV7-9 and TRBJ1-2, with a tentative D call TRBD1 (5 bases). This CDR3 reads CASSPTDYGYTF. CDR3 sequence (DNA): TGTGCCAGCAGCCCGACAGACTATGGCTACACCTTC.